These 15 T cell receptor beta chains share one sample of origin, sequenced in a study of blood T cell repertoires in COVID-19. The protocol was immunoSEQ multiplex PCR, while the TCRdb copy is restricted to in-frame clones and leaves out a portion. In the table there are 200,000 to 250,000 clones, around four fifths of which are singletons. The sample was peripheral blood. The receptors derive from a woman aged 60-75 years who had recovered from COVID-19.

This chain joins TRBV7-9 and TRBJ2-3, with D perhaps TRBD1 (5 bases). The CDR3 runs 16 residues. The V end was cut by 4 bases, the J end by 10 bases, with 24 bases between. Germline V gene sequence: CDR1 SEHNR, CDR2 FQNEAQ (reference sequence). The CDR3 sequence is CASSSPGLKLHRPQYF. CDR3 DNA: TGTGCCAGCAGCTCCCCAGGGTTAAAGTTGCATAGACCGCAGTATTTT.

This clone was found once. This rearrangement joins TRBV7-9 to TRBJ2-3; TRBD2 might be the D (6 bases). This CDR3 has 15 residues. The ends were cut back, 1 base at V and 1 base at J, with 9 bases in the middle. In germline, CDR1 is SEHNR, CDR2 FQNEAQ (reference sequence). The CDR3 protein is CASSLEAGRTDTQYF. The CDR3 DNA is TGTGCCAGCAGCTTAGAAGCGGGCCGCACAGATACGCAGTATTTT. The full variable domain, with the rest looked up from reference TRBV7-9 and TRBJ2-3, is DTGVSQNPRHKITKRGQNVTFRCDPISEHNRLYWYRQTLGQGPEFLTYFQNEAQLEKSRLLSDRFSAERPKGSFSTLEIQRTEQGDSAMYLCASSLEAGRTDTQYFGPGTRLTVL.

This chain's CDR3 is CASREVDSYEQYF. The CDR3 bases are TGTGCCAGCAGAGAGGTCGATTCCTACGAGCAGTACTTC. The chain is built from TRBV14 and TRBJ2-7; D not certain. CDR1 and CDR2 (germline): SGHDN, FVKESK. The CDR3 contains 13 residues. With 6 bases removed from V and 1 base from J, the gap between germline ends came to 10 bases.

The chain uses TRBV10-2 and TRBJ2-1, with D perhaps matching TRBD2 (6 bases). Germline lookup yields CDR1 WSHSY and CDR2 SAAADI. The CDR3 contains 15 residues. Trimming took 7 bases from V and 0 from J, leaving 13 bases between them. The DNA of the CDR3 is TGCGCCAGCACCAAGGGTAGCGGCTCCTACAATGAGCAGTTCTTC. Residues: CASTKGSGSYNEQFF.

The rearrangement links TRBV27 to TRBJ2-2; 8 bases align to TRBD2. Germline V gene sequence: CDR1 MNHEY, CDR2 SMNVEV (reference sequence). The CDR3 extends over 15 amino acids. V was pared by 6 bases and J by 0 bases, with 3 bases of the junction left unmatched. The CDR3: CASRRAGANTGELFF. CDR3 coding DNA: TGTGCCAGCAGACGAGCGGGGGCGAACACCGGGGAGCTGTTTTTT.

The V and J genes are TRBV21-1 and TRBJ2-6; no DNA check was done on the table's D call, TRBD1. TRBV21-1 is flagged as a pseudogene. The CDR3 is 16 amino acids. The CDR3 nucleotides are TGTGCCAGCAGCACCGACAGGACCTCTGGGGCCAACGTCCTGACTTTC. Amino acid sequence: CASSTDRTSGANVLTF.

The rearrangement links TRBV10-3 to TRBJ1-6; unclear D gene. CDR1 is ENHRY, CDR2 SYGVKD, per germline. The V end was cut by 0 bases, the J end by 8 bases, with 5 bases between. The CDR3 is 13 amino acids. CDR3: CAISESADSPLHF. CDR3 sequence (DNA): TGTGCCATCAGTGAGTCCGCGGATTCACCCCTCCACTTT.

This clone has more than one count but fewer than ten. This chain uses TRBV9 with TRBJ2-1; D unclear. CDR1 and CDR2 from the germline V gene are SGDLS and YYNGEE. The CDR3 is 14 residues long. V dropped 5 bases and J dropped 0 bases, with 9 bases sitting between them. CDR3 bases: TGTGCCAGCAGAAAGCTGAGCTCCTACAATGAGCAGTTCTTC. Its translation is CASRKLSSYNEQFF.

The rearrangement links TRBV7-3 to TRBJ2-1; 7 bases map to TRBD2. V gave up 4 bases and J gave up 7 bases; unmatched junction bases: 4. This CDR3 is 13 amino acids long. CDR1 is SGHTA and CDR2 is FQGTGA in the germline V gene. The CDR3 coding sequence is TGTGCCAGCAGCTATAACGGGGGGAATGAGCAGTTCTTC. Its protein product is CASSYNGGNEQFF.

The J gene is TRBJ1-1, the V gene TRBV19; D possibly corresponds to TRBD1 (6 bases). The CDR3 spans 14 residues. Germline-derived CDR1 and CDR2 are LNHDA and SQIVND (reference sequence). Trimming removed 3 bases from V and 5 bases from J, with 13 bases in between. The CDR3 sequence: CASSMAGGRTEAFF. The CDR3 coding sequence is TGTGCCAGTAGTATGGCGGGGGGCAGGACTGAAGCTTTCTTT.

This chain uses TRBV4-1 with TRBJ2-5, with D possibly TRBD2 on 5 matching bases. There are 18 residues in the CDR3. Germline V gene data show CDR1 as MGHRA and CDR2 as YSYEKL. V was clipped by 0 bases and J by 2 bases, with 19 bases between them. DNA of the CDR3: TGCGCCAGCAGCCAAGAACCGGGCGCTTCTAGCCAACAAGAGACCCAGTACTTC. Protein sequence: CASSQEPGASSQQETQYF.

The chain recombines TRBV6-1 with TRBJ1-1; no clear D. Per germline, CDR1 MNHNS and CDR2 SASEGT. With 0 bases removed from V and 3 bases from J, the gap between germline ends came to 8 bases. The CDR3 sequence is 14 residues long. The CDR3 loop reads CASSEARVYTEAFF. The CDR3 nucleotides are TGTGCCAGCAGTGAAGCGCGCGTTTACACTGAAGCTTTCTTT.

J is TRBJ2-1 and V is TRBV5-6; 7 nucleotides agree with TRBD2. The CDR3 is 13 amino acids. V lost 4 bases to trimming and J lost 4 bases; unmatched junction nucleotides: 2. Germline V lookup: CDR1 SGHDT, CDR2 YYEEEE. The CDR3 is CASSRDYYNEQFF. In DNA form, the CDR3 reads TGTGCCAGCAGCCGGGACTATTACAATGAGCAGTTCTTC.

The V and J genes are TRBV5-1 and TRBJ2-5, with a possible D match to TRBD2 (6 bases). The V and J ends lost 2 bases and 5 bases respectively, with 13 bases between them. Germline V gene lookup returns CDR1 SGHRS and CDR2 YFSETQ. The CDR3 length is 14 residues. The CDR3 loop reads CASSFVGGRETQYF. The DNA of the CDR3 is TGCGCCAGCAGCTTCGTGGGGGGTCGGGAGACCCAGTACTTC.

The chain carries TRBV19 and TRBJ1-2, with 8 nucleotides matching TRBD1. The CDR3 consists of 14 residues. The V segment lost 5 bases and the J segment 4 bases; nucleotides outside the gene matches: 6. Germline loops: CDR1 LNHDA, CDR2 SQIVND (reference sequence). The CDR3 nucleotides read TGTGCCAGTAGTGCCTTGACAGGGGCCTATGGCTACACCTTC. As protein: CASSALTGAYGYTF.